A single T cell receptor (beta chain) is shown here with its context. The antigen remains unidentified. This entry comes from a study of T cell repertoires in cytomegalovirus infection. Overall study results and limits: The ex vivo response was dominated by HLA-C-restricted CMV-specific TCR beta clonotypes. Cumulative frequency of public TCR beta families picked out carriers of CMV plus the relevant HLA.

V was clipped by 6 bases and J by 7 bases, with 25 bases between them. There are 16 residues in the CDR3. Germline loops: CDR1 LNHDA, CDR2 SQIVND (reference sequence). TCRdb used MiXCR to reprocess the reads, holding one entry per CDR3 protein. This repertoire shows a few hundred thousand distinct CDR3 sequences, approximately 15% found once; its top ten account for approximately 51%. The clonotype was recovered from a human donor in good health (CMV status not recorded). Some clones in this sample may be carry-over from other donors' samples. The chain uses TRBV19 and TRBJ2-7; D is uncertain. The sample comprised CD8+ T cells from PBMCs. CDR3 amino acids: CASSPSVRALLREQYF. CDR3 in DNA: TGTGCCAGTAGCCCATCCGTTCGGGCCCTACTGCGGGAGCAGTACTTC.